The rows below give T cell receptor beta chains drawn from one sample of a study of T cell repertoires in cytomegalovirus infection. TCRdb independently ran MiXCR on the reads; one entry per CDR3 protein. The repertoire holds under 150,000 distinct CDR3 sequences, roughly 25% seen once, with 30% to 35% in the top ten. These receptors' targets are unknown. Sequenced material: PBMCs, sequenced either directly or after in vitro stimulation (not recorded which). Receptors were obtained from a human donor in good health (CMV status not recorded). Some clones in this sample may be carry-over from other donors' samples. Both conserved end residues are part of each CDR3. Each record gives: CDR3 length, D gene, clone size, V gene, J gene, CDR3 protein, CDR3 DNA. D genes are given only for firm matches. Clone size appears in some rows only: once, few, many, or a class for an expanded clone.

14	-	-	TRBV11-1	TRBJ2-1	CASSFAGPYNEQFF	TGTGCCAGCAGCTTCGCAGGTCCCTACAATGAGCAGTTCTTC
16	-	many	TRBV7-2	TRBJ2-1	CASSPGAVSSYNEQFF	TGTGCCAGCAGCCCCGGTGCGGTAAGCTCCTACAATGAGCAGTTCTTC
13	-	few	TRBV5-4	TRBJ2-1	CASRTDSYNEQFF	TGTGCCAGCAGAACGGACAGTTACAATGAGCAGTTCTTC
16	-	many	TRBV7-8	TRBJ2-4	CASSLVIWDTKNIQYF	TGTGCCAGCAGCTTAGTGATCTGGGACACTAAAAACATTCAGTACTTC
15	-	-	TRBV6-5	TRBJ1-5	CASSSVSDSNQPQHF	TGTGCCAGCAGTTCCGTGTCCGATAGCAATCAGCCCCAGCATTTT
15	-	-	TRBV27	TRBJ2-4	CASSLSALAKNIQYF	TGTGCCAGCAGTTTATCAGCTCTAGCCAAAAACATTCAGTACTTC
13	-	few	TRBV5-4	TRBJ1-1	CASSLEQNTEAFF	TGTGCCAGCAGCTTGGAACAGAACACTGAAGCTTTCTTT
9	-	few	TRBV9	TRBJ1-1	CGGGLEAFF	TGTGGTGGGGGTCTTGAAGCTTTCTTT
13	-	few	TRBV7-9	TRBJ2-3	CASSQTTADTQYF	TGTGCCAGCAGCCAGACCACGGCAGATACGCAGTATTTT
12	-	few	TRBV24-1	TRBJ1-2	CATSDGEDGYTF	TGTGCCACCAGTGATGGTGAGGATGGCTACACCTTC
11	-	few	TRBV2	TRBJ2-4	CATSSRSVQYF	TGTGCCACCTCTTCTAGGTCTGTTCAGTACTTC
14	-	few	TRBV6-2/TRBV6-3	TRBJ1-5	CASSYFGLRQPQHF	TGTGCCAGCAGTTACTTCGGACTACGACAGCCCCAGCATTTT
11	-	-	TRBV7-2	TRBJ1-2	CATAEQFGYTF	TGTGCCACCGCAGAGCAGTTTGGCTACACCTTC
15	-	many	TRBV7-2	TRBJ2-3	CASSLRSQITDTQYF	TGTGCCAGCAGCTTAAGATCACAGATCACAGATACGCAGTATTTT
15	TRBD2	few	TRBV6-2/TRBV6-3	TRBJ2-7	CASSYEGLAGGEQYF	TGTGCCAGCAGTTACGAAGGACTAGCGGGAGGCGAGCAGTACTTC
17	TRBD1	many	TRBV7-6	TRBJ2-6	CASSGIQGASGANVLTF	TGTGCCAGCAGCGGTATACAGGGGGCGTCGGGGGCCAACGTCCTGACTTTC
14	TRBD2	-	TRBV20-1	TRBJ2-1	CSAPDSGRYGEQFF	TGCAGTGCTCCAGATAGCGGGAGGTACGGTGAGCAGTTCTTC
18	TRBD2	-	TRBV6-1	TRBJ2-5	CASSFGTTPRVYKETQYF	TGTGCCAGCAGCTTCGGGACTACACCTAGAGTTTATAAAGAGACCCAGTACTTC
14	TRBD2	few	TRBV20-1	TRBJ2-5	CSARTYGSGETQYF	TGCAGTGCCCGAACTTATGGTAGCGGGGAGACCCAGTACTTC
13	TRBD1	few	TRBV10-3	TRBJ2-5	CAISPGQGETQYF	TGTGCCATCAGTCCCGGACAGGGGGAGACCCAGTACTTC
14	TRBD1	-	TRBV5-3	TRBJ1-2	CASSEGQGRFGYTF	TGTGCCAGCAGCGAGGGACAGGGACGGTTTGGCTACACCTTC
16	-	many	TRBV5-8	TRBJ2-6	CASSFLIMPGANVLTF	TGTGCCAGCAGCTTTCTAATAATGCCCGGGGCCAACGTCCTGACTTTC
15	TRBD1	few	TRBV5-6	TRBJ1-5	CARTRDRDSNQPQHF	TGTGCCAGAACCCGGGACAGGGATAGCAATCAGCCCCAGCATTTT
11	-	-	TRBV19	TRBJ2-1	CASSIYNEQFF	TGTGCCAGTAGTATATACAATGAGCAGTTCTTC